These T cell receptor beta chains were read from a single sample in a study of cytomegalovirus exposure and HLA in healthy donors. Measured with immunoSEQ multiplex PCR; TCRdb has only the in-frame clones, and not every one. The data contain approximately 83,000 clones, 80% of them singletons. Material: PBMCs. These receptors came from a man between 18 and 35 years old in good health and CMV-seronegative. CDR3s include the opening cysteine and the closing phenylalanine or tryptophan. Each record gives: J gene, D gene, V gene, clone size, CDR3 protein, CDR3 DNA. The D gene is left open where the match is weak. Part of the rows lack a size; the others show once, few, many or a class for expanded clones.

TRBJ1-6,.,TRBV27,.,CASSLDSQNSPLHF,TGTGCCAGCAGTCTGGACAGCCAAAATTCACCCCTCCACTTT
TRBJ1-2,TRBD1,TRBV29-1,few,CSVGGQGAGYTF,TGCAGCGTTGGGGGACAGGGGGCTGGCTACACCTTC
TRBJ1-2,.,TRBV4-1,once,CASSQPGTYGYTF,TGCGCCAGCAGCCAACCAGGGACTTATGGCTACACCTTC
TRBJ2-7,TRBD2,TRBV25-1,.,CASSEWARGVGYEQYF,TGTGCCAGCAGTGAATGGGCCCGGGGGGTGGGGTACGAGCAGTACTTC
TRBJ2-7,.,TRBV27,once,CASSPRRRGYEQYF,TGTGCCAGCAGTCCACGACGGAGGGGCTACGAGCAGTACTTC
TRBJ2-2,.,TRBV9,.,CASSLGGNTGELFF,TGTGCCAGCAGTCTCGGGGGAAACACCGGGGAGCTGTTTTTT
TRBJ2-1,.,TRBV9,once,CASSVVSIDEQFF,TGTGCCAGCAGCGTAGTCAGTATCGATGAGCAGTTCTTC
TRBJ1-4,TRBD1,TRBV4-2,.,CASGRTGEGEKLFF,TGTGCCAGCGGTCGGACAGGGGAAGGCGAAAAACTGTTTTTT
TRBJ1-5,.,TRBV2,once,CASSDLAREVRSNQPQHF,TGTGCCAGCAGTGATCTAGCCCGGGAGGTGAGGAGCAATCAGCCCCAGCATTTT
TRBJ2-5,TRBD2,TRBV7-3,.,CASSPSGGSGETQYF,TGTGCCAGCAGCCCAAGCGGGGGCAGCGGGGAGACCCAGTACTTC